The 8 T cell receptor beta chains below were found in one sample sequenced in a study of T-cell reconstitution after alpha-beta-depleted transplantation in children. The TCRbeta library was prepared with unique molecular identifiers. Each CDR3 protein is one row after TCRdb ran MiXCR on the PCR reads. The repertoire has approximately 83,000 distinct CDR3 sequences, approximately 8.4% of them found once; the top ten carry under 8%. The source was PBMCs from the stem cell graft donor, collected from the stem cell graft. The receptor source for this set is a human donor who donated a stem cell graft to a child with congenital amegakaryocytic thrombocytopenia.

The CDR3 reads CAIRNSGSSTDTQYF. CDR3 sequence (DNA): TGTGCCATCAGGAACAGCGGATCTAGCACAGATACGCAGTATTTT. The rearrangement uses TRBV10-3 and TRBJ2-3; tentative D call: TRBD2 (5 bases). The CDR3 contains 15 residues. Trimming removed 6 bases from V and 0 bases from J, with 13 bases in between. CDR1 is ENHRY, CDR2 SYGVKD, per germline.

The chain combines TRBV2 with TRBJ2-3; 8 nucleotides align to TRBD1. This CDR3 contains 12 residues. V was clipped by 4 bases and J by 14 bases; unmatched bases: 8. Germline CDR1 and CDR2: SNHLY and FYNNEI. CDR3 DNA sequence: TGTGCCAGCAGTGTTGGGGACAGGCAACTGTATTTT. This sequence encodes CASSVGDRQLYF.

This clonotype was found many times. The rearrangement joins TRBV15 to TRBJ2-3; D is unclear. Trimming took off 1 base at V and 2 bases at J, with 7 bases between the two ends. The germline V gene encodes CDR1 LNHNV and CDR2 YYDKDF (reference sequence). This CDR3 spans 14 amino acids. The CDR3 coding sequence is TGTGCCACCAGCAGAGGTGGGTTCACAGATACGCAGTATTTT. Its translation is CATSRGGFTDTQYF.

In this sample, this clonotype turned up many times. The chain has TRBV7-9 and TRBJ2-3, with no clear D. Germline V gives CDR1 SEHNR, CDR2 FQNEAQ (reference sequence). V was pared by 1 base and J by 2 bases, with 4 bases between. This CDR3 region has 13 residues. The CDR3: CASSLDPTDTQYF. Here the CDR3 DNA reads TGTGCCAGCAGCTTAGATCCCACAGATACGCAGTATTTT.

This clonotype was observed many times. This sequence joins TRBV5-1 and TRBJ2-7; 8 bases match TRBD1. The germline gives CDR1 SGHRS, CDR2 YFSETQ. V gave up 2 bases and J gave up 4 bases; unmatched junction bases: 8. CDR3 length: 15 residues. In DNA, the CDR3 is TGCGCCAGCAGCTTTGATCGGACAGGGTCGTACGAGCAGTACTTC. This gives the protein CASSFDRTGSYEQYF. Together with reference TRBV5-1 and TRBJ2-7, the CDR3 gives the full variable domain: KAGVTQTPRYLIKTRGQQVTLSCSPISGHRSVSWYQQTPGQGLQFLFEYFSETQRNKGNFPGRFSGRQFSNSRSEMNVSTLELGDSALYLCASSFDRTGSYEQYFGPGTRLTVT.

This clonotype was picked up many times. The chain combines TRBV7-3 with TRBJ2-1; TRBD2 matches at 12 bases. This CDR3 has 16 residues. Germline loops: CDR1 SGHTA, CDR2 FQGTGA. V lost 1 base to trimming and J lost 7 bases; unmatched junction nucleotides: 5. Written as DNA, the CDR3 is TGTGCCAGCAGCTTAAGAGCTAGCGGGGGGGGGAATGAGCAGTTCTTC. Protein: CASSLRASGGGNEQFF.

This clonotype was detected ten times or more. V gene TRBV5-1 combines with J gene TRBJ1-2; no definite D call. The V end was cut by 0 bases, the J end by 4 bases, with 10 bases between. Germline values: CDR1 SGHRS, CDR2 YFSETQ. This CDR3 spans 14 amino acids. The CDR3 nucleotides read TGCGCCAGCAGCTTGGAACCACAGCTCTATGGCTACACCTTC. Its translation is CASSLEPQLYGYTF.

This clonotype was seen many times. CDR3 residues: CASSFTGTGNSPLHF. The CDR3 nucleotides read TGTGCCAGCAGCTTTACCGGGACAGGGAATTCACCCCTCCACTTT. The chain couples TRBV7-2 to TRBJ1-6; 9 bases fit TRBD1. The V gene's germline CDR1 is SGHTA and CDR2 FQGNSA. Germline trimming cut 3 bases from V and 7 bases from J; bases unmatched to any gene: 4. The CDR3 spans 15 residues.